This T cell receptor (beta chain) originates from a study of OX40 agonist ivuxolimab in advanced cancers. Study context: While on treatment, patients had intravenous ivuxolimab at 0.01 to 10 mg/kg every 2 weeks.

Generated by immunoSEQ multiplex PCR, the TCRdb table keeps only in-frame clones and is missing some. The table has 40,000 to 45,000 clones, 80% seen once. This CDR3 contains 14 residues. The germline gives CDR1 SQVTM, CDR2 ANQGSEA. V was shortened by 7 bases and J by 7 bases, with 19 bases between the two germline ends. The input for sequencing was CD4+ or CD8+ T cells sorted from blood, taken in a trial of the OX40 agonist ivuxolimab. This clonotype originated in an adult with an advanced solid tumor such as melanoma, head and neck, liver or kidney cancer. V is TRBV29-1 and J is TRBJ2-2; D is uncertain. This CDR3 is CSGSLQFPGGELFF. In DNA, the CDR3 is TGCAGCGGCTCCCTCCAATTTCCGGGCGGGGAGCTGTTTTTT.